This T cell receptor beta chain was obtained from a study of T cell responses to AZD1222 COVID-19 vaccine. V was shortened by 0 bases and J by 4 bases, with 13 bases between the two germline ends. Germline assignment: CDR1 LNHNV and CDR2 YYDKDF (reference sequence). This CDR3 has 15 amino acids. Concerning this clone itself: Its target is unknown.

Generated by immunoSEQ multiplex PCR, the TCRdb table keeps only in-frame clones and is missing some. This listing includes about 140,000 clones. Findings of the study overall: Among the donors, most were white British and more were female, and clonal diversity was possibly underestimated. Without day 14 samples, only post-peak T cell repertoires were studied. Baseline serology detected seropositivity in only 5 or 6 AZD1222 recipients. Of spike-specific TCRs, nearly half reportedly target regions left unmutated in variants.

This rearrangement joins TRBV15 to TRBJ2-7, with D perhaps given as TRBD1 or TRBD2 (5 bases each). The TCR was taken from an adult in good health. The sample consisted of peripheral blood. Here the CDR3 DNA reads TGTGCCACCAGCAGAGATGGGACGGGACGATACGAGCAGTACTTC. Amino acid sequence: CATSRDGTGRYEQYF.